This paragraph reports one T cell receptor (beta chain). A read error may produce the germline difference seen at one junction end. This sample was included in a study of tumor-infiltrating lymphocytes in primary liver carcinoma. Study-wide background: Among the tumors, stages were T1-T3 N0M0 and sizes roughly 4.2 to 11 cm. In every tissue type, samples returned a similar yield of roughly 3.65 to 8 million productive TCRbeta reads.

Unsorted whole blood served as the source of blood RNA, and germline DNA was extracted as well. With 500 ng total RNA as template and a constant-region primer, TCR beta cDNA was made. The TCR beta library was amplified through three nested multiplex PCR rounds in a modified ARM-PCR procedure. PCR rounds one and two used TRBV1-TRBV30 forward primers with a C-beta reverse primer for approximately 10 cycles each. TCRdb processed the multiplex PCR reads anew with MiXCR; each CDR3 protein has one entry. The sample yields over 250,000 distinct CDR3 sequences, nearly 60% seen once. The germline gives CDR1 MNHEY, CDR2 SVGAGI. This CDR3 region has 17 residues.

V and J are TRBV6-5 and TRBJ2-7, with TRBD1 matching 9 bases. This receptor was taken from a woman aged 25-40 years with primary liver carcinoma and hepatitis B virus infection. The sample consisted of peripheral blood. The DNA of the CDR3 is TGTGCCATCAGTCCACACCCGGGACAGGGAGTTACCTACGAGCAGTACTTC. This sequence encodes CAISPHPGQGVTYEQYF.